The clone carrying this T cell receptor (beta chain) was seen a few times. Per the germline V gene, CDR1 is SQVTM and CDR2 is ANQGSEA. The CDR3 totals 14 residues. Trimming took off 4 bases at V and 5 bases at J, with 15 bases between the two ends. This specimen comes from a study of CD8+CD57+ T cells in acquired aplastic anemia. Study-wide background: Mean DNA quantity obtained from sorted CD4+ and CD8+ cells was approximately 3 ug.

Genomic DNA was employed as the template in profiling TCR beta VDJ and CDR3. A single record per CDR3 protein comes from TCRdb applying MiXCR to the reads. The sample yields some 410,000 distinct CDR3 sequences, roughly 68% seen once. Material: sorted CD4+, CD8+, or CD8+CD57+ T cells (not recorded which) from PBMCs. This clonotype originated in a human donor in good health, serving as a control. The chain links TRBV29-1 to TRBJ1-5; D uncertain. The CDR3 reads CSVVREVEYQPQHF. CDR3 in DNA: TGCAGCGTTGTTCGGGAAGTTGAGTATCAGCCCCAGCATTTT. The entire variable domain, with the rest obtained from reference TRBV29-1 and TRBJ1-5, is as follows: SAVISQKPSRDICQRGTSLTIQCQVDSQVTMMFWYRQQPGQSLTLIATANQGSEATYESGFVIDKFPISRPNLTFSTLTVSNMSPEDSSIYLCSVVREVEYQPQHFGDGTRLSIL.